The 24 T cell receptor beta chains given below trace back to one sample, sequenced in a study of lymphopenia after photon versus proton radiotherapy. Produced via immunoSEQ multiplex PCR; TCRdb's table is partial and in-frame only. Of 25,000 to 35,000 clones listed, almost 90% are singletons. Sequencing was performed on peripheral blood, taken from a patient treated with photon-based radiotherapy. The receptors originated from a woman aged 45-59 years with pancreatic cancer.

Only one count was recorded for this clone. This chain connects TRBV9 to TRBJ1-2; D remains unclear. Germline V gives CDR1 SGDLS, CDR2 YYNGEE. With 0 bases removed from V and 5 bases from J, the gap between germline ends came to 17 bases. This CDR3 comprises 16 residues. The CDR3 loop reads CASSVEGDPPWYGYTF. CDR3 nucleotide sequence: TGTGCCAGCAGCGTAGAGGGTGATCCGCCGTGGTATGGCTACACCTTC.

This sequence joins TRBV7-2 and TRBJ1-4; D is ambiguous. Per germline, CDR1 SGHTA and CDR2 FQGNSA. Deletions cut 2 bases from V and 4 bases from J, with 8 bases between. The CDR3 runs to 14 residues. In DNA, the CDR3 is TGTGCCAGCAGCTTATCCAGCTTTAATGAAAAACTGTTTTTT. Its protein is CASSLSSFNEKLFF.

The chain uses TRBV2 and TRBJ2-7, with D possibly matching TRBD2 (6 bases). This CDR3 has 14 residues. The V gene lost 2 bases and the J gene lost 0 bases, with 8 bases spanning the gap. CDR1 is SNHLY and CDR2 is FYNNEI in the germline V gene. The CDR3 sequence is CASSELRDSYEQYF. CDR3 coding DNA: TGTGCCAGCAGTGAACTGCGGGACTCCTACGAGCAGTACTTC.

V usage is TRBV7-2 and J usage is TRBJ2-7; 8 bases align to TRBD1. Looked up from germline, CDR1 is SGHTA and CDR2 is FQGNSA. V shed 5 bases, J shed 4 bases, and the junction held 10 bases outside the gene matches. The CDR3 covers 15 residues. The CDR3 nucleotides read TGTGCCAGCAGCCTCCGGGACAGGACCCAATACGAGCAGTACTTC. Its translation is CASSLRDRTQYEQYF.

The chain recombines TRBV5-1 with TRBJ2-7; D may be TRBD1 (6 bases). The CDR3 spans 14 residues. Germline CDR1 and CDR2: SGHRS and YFSETQ. The V end was cut by 4 bases, the J end by 4 bases, with 15 bases between. This CDR3 reads CASSPTGRGYEQYF. The DNA of the CDR3 is TGCGCCAGCAGCCCAACCGGCAGGGGTTACGAGCAGTACTTC.

The chain employs TRBV5-1 and TRBJ2-1; 8 nucleotides align to TRBD2. Per the germline V gene, CDR1 is SGHRS and CDR2 is YFSETQ. Trimming removed 5 bases from V and 6 bases from J; junction bases left unmatched: 7. The CDR3 runs to 14 residues. CDR3 bases: TGCGCCAGCAGTACTAGCGGAGACTTCAATGAGCAGTTCTTC. Amino acid sequence: CASSTSGDFNEQFF.

The chain joins TRBV5-1 to TRBJ2-6, with D perhaps being TRBD1 or TRBD2 (5 bases each). This CDR3 contains 16 residues. The V end was cut by 0 bases, the J end by 0 bases, with 7 bases between. Germline V gene sequence: CDR1 SGHRS, CDR2 YFSETQ. CDR3 protein: CASSLGGTSGANVLTF. The CDR3 DNA follows: TGCGCCAGCAGCTTGGGTGGGACCTCTGGGGCCAACGTCCTGACTTTC.

J is TRBJ1-5 and V is TRBV7-6, with no clear D. The CDR3 covers 13 residues. V was cut by 5 bases and J by 4 bases, with 9 bases left in between. CDR1 and CDR2 from the germline V gene are SGHVS and FNYEAQ. The CDR3 reads CASSPGRNQPQHF. CDR3 coding DNA: TGTGCCAGCAGCCCCGGACGGAATCAGCCCCAGCATTTT.

The chain is built from TRBV14 and TRBJ2-1, with D possibly being TRBD2 (5 bases). The length of the CDR3 is 13 residues. V dropped 1 base and J dropped 6 bases, with 7 bases sitting between them. The V gene's germline CDR1 is SGHDN and CDR2 FVKESK. The CDR3: CASSQGRGNEQFF. For the CDR3, the DNA is TGTGCCAGCAGCCAAGGACGGGGCAATGAGCAGTTCTTC.

This chain connects TRBV27 to TRBJ2-3, with TRBD1 identical over 9 bases. CDR1 MNHEY and CDR2 SMNVEV come from the germline V gene (reference sequence). Unmatched junction bases numbered 5, after V lost 4 bases and J lost 0 bases. The CDR3 has 16 amino acids. CDR3: CASSYTGGESTDTQYF. The DNA of the CDR3 is TGTGCCAGCAGTTATACAGGGGGCGAGAGCACAGATACGCAGTATTTT.

The CDR3 sequence: CASSLVPGRAYEQYF. In DNA form, the CDR3 reads TGTGCCAGCAGCTTAGTTCCAGGGCGGGCCTACGAGCAGTACTTC. The rearrangement joins TRBV11-2 to TRBJ2-7; the D gene could be TRBD1 or TRBD2 (5 bases each). Germline V gene data show CDR1 as SGHAT and CDR2 as FQNNGV. Between the trimmed V and J ends, which lost 1 base and 2 bases, there was a span of 12 bases. The CDR3 contains 15 residues.

The CDR3: CASSQGQGVGNTIYF. CDR3 sequence (DNA): TGCGCCAGCAGCCAAGGGCAGGGAGTTGGAAACACCATATATTTT. The chain combines TRBV4-3 with TRBJ1-3, with a possible D match to TRBD1 (5 bases). The V gene's germline CDR1 is LGHNA and CDR2 YSLEER. This CDR3 region has 15 residues. The V and J ends lost 1 base and 3 bases respectively, with 10 bases between them.

The chain joins TRBV19 to TRBJ2-7; weak D call: TRBD2 (5 bases). The CDR3 is 13 residues long. Trimming took 5 bases from V and 2 from J, leaving 10 bases between them. Germline V gene sequence: CDR1 LNHDA, CDR2 SQIVND (reference sequence). CDR3 loop: CASSYEGTYEQYF. In nucleotides, the CDR3 is TGTGCCAGTAGTTATGAGGGTACCTACGAGCAGTACTTC.

The chain has TRBV6-1 and TRBJ2-7, with 11 nucleotides matching TRBD2. Per the germline V gene, CDR1 is MNHNS and CDR2 is SASEGT. The CDR3 covers 13 residues. The ends lost 8 bases at V and 3 bases at J; junction bases unmatched: 3. The CDR3 coding sequence is TGTGCCAGCCAGACTAGCGGGAACTACGAGCAGTACTTC. Translating gives CASQTSGNYEQYF.

J is TRBJ2-7 and V is TRBV5-5; 8 nucleotides match TRBD2. The CDR3 is 13 residues long. CDR1 SGHKS and CDR2 YYEKEE come from the germline V gene (reference sequence). V shed 0 bases and J 4 bases; nucleotides not matched to a gene: 0. The CDR3 loop is CASSLASGYEQYF. CDR3 DNA: TGTGCCAGCAGCTTGGCTAGCGGGTACGAGCAGTACTTC. Using reference TRBV5-5 and TRBJ2-7 for the parts outside the CDR3, the full variable domain is DAGVTQSPTHLIKTRGQQVTLRCSPISGHKSVSWYQQVLGQGPQFIFQYYEKEERGRGNFPDRFSARQFPNYSSELNVNALLLGDSALYLCASSLASGYEQYFGPGTRLTVT.

The chain links TRBV19 to TRBJ2-1; 8 bases align to TRBD2. V lost 3 bases to trimming and J lost 4 bases; unmatched junction nucleotides: 5. Per the germline V gene, CDR1 is LNHDA and CDR2 is SQIVND (reference sequence). CDR3 length: 15 amino acids. In nucleotides, the CDR3 is TGTGCCAGTAGTATGATCACTAGCGGTTACAATGAGCAGTTCTTC. Protein sequence: CASSMITSGYNEQFF.

DNA for the CDR3: TGTGCCAGCAGCTCCCCCGGTGGGGGTCGGGCTTACAATGAGCAGTTCTTC. Its translation: CASSSPGGGRAYNEQFF. V gene TRBV5-4 combines with J gene TRBJ2-1, with D possibly being TRBD1 or TRBD2 (5 bases each). Trimming took off 3 bases at V and 4 bases at J, with 20 bases between the two ends. The V gene's germline CDR1 is SGHNT and CDR2 YYREEE (reference sequence). The CDR3 length is 17 residues.

This CDR3 reads CASSPAWDTEAFF. CDR3 in DNA: TGTGCCAGCAGCCCCGCATGGGACACTGAAGCTTTCTTT. This sequence joins TRBV7-9 and TRBJ1-1; D remains unclear. The germline V gene has CDR1 SEHNR and CDR2 FQNEAQ (reference sequence). Trimming cost V 5 bases and J 3 bases, with 10 bases left between them. The CDR3 length is 13 residues.

The rearrangement links TRBV7-2 to TRBJ2-1, with 11 bases that match TRBD2. The CDR3 is 17 amino acids. Germline V gene lookup returns CDR1 SGHTA and CDR2 FQGNSA. The V gene end was trimmed by 0 bases and the J gene end by 7 bases; junction bases not matched to a gene: 8. CDR3 region: CASSLAGTSGGGNEQFF. CDR3 DNA sequence: TGTGCCAGCAGCTTAGCCGGGACTAGCGGAGGTGGGAATGAGCAGTTCTTC.

The chain carries TRBV9 and TRBJ2-1; D not resolved. This CDR3 has 13 residues. V lost 4 bases and J 7 bases, leaving 12 bases between the germline ends. Germline CDR1 reads SGDLS; CDR2 reads YYNGEE. CDR3 loop: CASSLDLGNEQFF. The CDR3 DNA reads as TGTGCCAGCAGCTTGGACCTGGGGAATGAGCAGTTCTTC.

The chain carries TRBV7-2 and TRBJ2-7; 11 nucleotides align to TRBD1. This CDR3 region has 15 residues. V lost 4 bases, J lost 4 bases, and 6 bases stayed unmatched. Per germline, CDR1 SGHTA and CDR2 FQGNSA. Here the CDR3 DNA reads TGTGCCAGCAGCTCTGCCGGGACAGGGGGATACGAGCAGTACTTC. Its translation is CASSSAGTGGYEQYF. The whole variable domain, remainder taken from reference TRBV7-2 and TRBJ2-7, is GAGVSQSPSNKVTEKGKDVELRCDPISGHTALYWYRQSLGQGLEFLIYFQGNSAPDKSGLPSDRFSAERTGGSVSTLTIQRTQQEDSAVYLCASSSAGTGGYEQYFGPGTRLTVT.

V and J are TRBV11-2 and TRBJ2-1; 10 bases are a match to TRBD1. This CDR3 has 16 residues. The germline CDR1 and CDR2 sequences are SGHAT and FQNNGV. Trimming took 5 bases from V and 7 from J; bases not matched to a gene: 11. CDR3 residues: CASSKPGTGVKNEQFF. CDR3 DNA sequence: TGTGCCAGCAGCAAACCCGGGACAGGGGTGAAAAATGAGCAGTTCTTC.

This sequence joins TRBV5-1 and TRBJ2-6, with no clear D. The V gene's germline CDR1 is SGHRS and CDR2 YFSETQ. With 4 bases removed from V and 0 bases from J, the gap between germline ends came to 5 bases. The CDR3 spans 14 residues. The CDR3 sequence is CASSTASGANVLTF. CDR3 DNA: TGCGCCAGCAGCACCGCCTCTGGGGCCAACGTCCTGACTTTC.

Worth noting for this clone: Other DNA sequences in the sample encode the same CDR3. The chain recombines TRBV5-1 with TRBJ2-3; 8 bases align to TRBD1. Losses at the gene ends were 0 bases for V and 6 bases for J; bases not matched to a gene: 6. The CDR3 length is 15 residues. CDR1 and CDR2 (germline): SGHRS, YFSETQ. The CDR3 nucleotides read TGCGCCAGCAGCTTGGCCAGGGGGCGAGGGGATACGCAGTATTTT. Its translation is CASSLARGRGDTQYF.